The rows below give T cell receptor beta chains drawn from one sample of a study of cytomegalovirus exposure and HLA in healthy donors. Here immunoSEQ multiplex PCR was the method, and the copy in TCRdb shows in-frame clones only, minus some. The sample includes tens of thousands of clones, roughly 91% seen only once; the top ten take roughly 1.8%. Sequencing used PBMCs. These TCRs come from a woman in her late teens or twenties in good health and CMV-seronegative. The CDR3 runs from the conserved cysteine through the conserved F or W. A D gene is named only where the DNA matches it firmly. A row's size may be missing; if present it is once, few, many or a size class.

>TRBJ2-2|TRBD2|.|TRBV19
TGTGCCAGTAGTATGACTAGCGGCTCGGAGCTGTTTTTT
CASSMTSGSELFF
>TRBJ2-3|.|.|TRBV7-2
TGTGCCAGCAGCCCCTGGTCCTCCCGGACAGATACGCAGTATTTT
CASSPWSSRTDTQYF
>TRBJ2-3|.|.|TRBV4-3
TGCGCCAGCAGGTCCCAAAATACGCAGTATTTT
CASRSQNTQYF
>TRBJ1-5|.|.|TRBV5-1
TGCGCCAGCAGCTTGCAAAGCGGGGGTCAGCCCCAGCATTTT
CASSLQSGGQPQHF
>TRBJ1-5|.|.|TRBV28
TGTGCCAGCGTGGCAGGAATTAGCAATCAGCCCCAGCATTTT
CASVAGISNQPQHF
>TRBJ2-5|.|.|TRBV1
TGCACCAGCAGCCAAGATCGGGCGGGGCAAGAGACCCAGTACTTC
CTSSQDRAGQETQYF
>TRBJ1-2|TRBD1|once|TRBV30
TGTGCCTGCATCGCCCGGGACAGAGCCAACTATGGCTACACCTTC
CACIARDRANYGYTF
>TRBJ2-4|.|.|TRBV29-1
TGCAGCGTTGAAATAGGGGGGGCGGGGAACATTCAGTACTTC
CSVEIGGAGNIQYF
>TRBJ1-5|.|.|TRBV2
TGTGCCAGCAGTGATCCACTCAATCAGCCCCAGCATTTT
CASSDPLNQPQHF
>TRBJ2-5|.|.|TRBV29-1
TGCAGCGTTGGTATAGGGGCGGGGGAGACCCAGTACTTC
CSVGIGAGETQYF
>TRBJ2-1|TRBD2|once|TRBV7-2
TGTGCCAGCAGCTTAGGGGCGGGGGGGAACAATGAGCAGTTCTTC
CASSLGAGGNNEQFF
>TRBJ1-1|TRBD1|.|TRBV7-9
TGTGCCAGCAGCTCCTCGGACAGGGCGGCCTTT
CASSSSDRAAF
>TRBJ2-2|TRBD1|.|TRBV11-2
TGTGCCAGCAGCTTAGTTTGGACAGGGGCCGGGGAGCTGTTTTTT
CASSLVWTGAGELFF
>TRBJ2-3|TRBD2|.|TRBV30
TGTGCCTGGAGTGACGAGCCGGGACTGCCGGGACTAGCGTCCCCAGATACGCAGTATTTT
CAWSDEPGLPGLASPDTQYF
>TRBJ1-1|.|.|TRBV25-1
TGTGCCAGCAGTCTGAGACAGGAAGCTTTCTTT
CASSLRQEAFF
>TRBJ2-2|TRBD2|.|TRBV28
TGTGCCAGCAGCCCCGGAGGGCTAGCGGGAAACACCGGGGAGCTGTTTTTT
CASSPGGLAGNTGELFF
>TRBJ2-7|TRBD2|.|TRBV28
TGTGCCAGCAGTTCGGCTTTGGAGGGACTAGCGTGGACCTACGAGCAGTACTTC
CASSSALEGLAWTYEQYF
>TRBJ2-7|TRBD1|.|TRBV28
TGTGCCAGCAGGAAGACAGGGGTCGACGAGCAGTACTTC
CASRKTGVDEQYF
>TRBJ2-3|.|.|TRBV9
TGTGTCAGCAGCGTAGATGGGGGGGCGCTCGCAGATACGCAGTATTTT
CVSSVDGGALADTQYF
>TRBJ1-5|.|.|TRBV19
TGTGCCAGTAGCTTATCCCCTAATCAGCCCCAGCATTTT
CASSLSPNQPQHF
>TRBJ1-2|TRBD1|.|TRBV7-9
TGTGCCAGCAGCTTAGACAGGACAGGGAGGGTCTACACCTTC
CASSLDRTGRVYTF
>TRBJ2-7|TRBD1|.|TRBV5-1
TGCGCCAGCAGCGCCGGGACAGGGCCCTACGAGCAGTACTTC
CASSAGTGPYEQYF
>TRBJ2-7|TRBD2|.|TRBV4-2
TGTGCCAGCAGCCAAGTGTTTAGCGGGGGGATACTCTACGAGCAGTACTTC
CASSQVFSGGILYEQYF
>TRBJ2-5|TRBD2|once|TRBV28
TGTGCCAGCAGGGAGGGGACTAGCGGGAGAGTTTCTAAGACCCAGTACTTC
CASREGTSGRVSKTQYF
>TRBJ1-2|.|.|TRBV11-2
TGTGCCAGCAGCCCACTGGACAGCTATGGCTACACCTTC
CASSPLDSYGYTF
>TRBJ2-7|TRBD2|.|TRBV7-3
TGTGCCAGCAGCTTAATCCTACCGGGAGGGCCCTACGAGCAGTACTTC
CASSLILPGGPYEQYF
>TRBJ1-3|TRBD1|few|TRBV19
TGTGCCAGTAGTATTGGGACAGGCTCTGGAAACACCATATATTTT
CASSIGTGSGNTIYF
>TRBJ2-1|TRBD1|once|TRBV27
TGTGCCAGCAGCGAGACCAGACAGGGCAGGAATGAGCAGTTCTTC
CASSETRQGRNEQFF
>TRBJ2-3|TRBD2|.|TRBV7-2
TGTGCCAGCAGCCCCCTAGCGGGAGGGCCGTTGGATACGCAGTATTTT
CASSPLAGGPLDTQYF
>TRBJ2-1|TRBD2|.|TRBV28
TGTGCCAGCAGTCCCTACGGACTAGCGGAGATAGGCAATGAGCAGTTCTTC
CASSPYGLAEIGNEQFF
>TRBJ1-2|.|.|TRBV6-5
TGTGCCAGCAGTTACTCGAAAACAGGGAACTATGGCTACACCTTC
CASSYSKTGNYGYTF
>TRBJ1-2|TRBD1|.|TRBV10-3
TGTGCCATCAGTGACCAGGGGGACAGGCTGGTCTATGGCTACACCTTC
CAISDQGDRLVYGYTF
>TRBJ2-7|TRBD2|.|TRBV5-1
TGCGCCAGCAGCTCCCAAGCGGGGGGGCCCCACGAGCAGTACTTC
CASSSQAGGPHEQYF
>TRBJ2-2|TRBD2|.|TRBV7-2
TGTGCCAGCAGCTTTAGCGGGAGGGCCGAGAGGACCGGGGAGCTGTTTTTT
CASSFSGRAERTGELFF
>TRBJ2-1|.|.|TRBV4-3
TGCGCCAGCAGCCAAGAGCTGCGACAGAGCCAGAATGAGCAGTTCTTC
CASSQELRQSQNEQFF
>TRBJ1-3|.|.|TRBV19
TGTGCCAGTAGTATAGAACACTCTGGAAACACCATATATTTT
CASSIEHSGNTIYF